The sequence of this T cell receptor beta chain was determined in a study of graft-versus-host responses after intestinal transplantation. Turning to the study itself: Recipients uniformly received anti-thymocyte globulin induction, followed by tacrolimus and steroids for about 3 years. Regarding the study as a whole: High graft-versus-host to host-versus-graft clonal ratios were found in allografts of patients who had graft-donor T cell macrochimerism.

The repertoire was sequenced with immunoSEQ multiplex PCR; TCRdb's copy has only in-frame clones and lacks some. The sample records about 120,000 clones, 85% to 95% being singletons. With regard to this clone: Its antigen is unknown.

Trimming at V came to 7 bases and at J to 5 bases, leaving 6 bases not matched to a gene. The germline CDR1 and CDR2 sequences are SNHLY and FYNNEI. The CDR3 totals 14 residues. The V gene is TRBV2, the J gene TRBJ2-3; 10 bases match TRBD2. The specimen was unstimulated CD8+ T cells sorted from spleen or lymph node cells, collected before transplant. The source is a human donor who was the organ donor for an intestinal transplant. CDR3: CASTDGTSVDTQYF. CDR3 nucleotides: TGTGCCAGCACCGACGGGACTAGCGTAGATACGCAGTATTTT.